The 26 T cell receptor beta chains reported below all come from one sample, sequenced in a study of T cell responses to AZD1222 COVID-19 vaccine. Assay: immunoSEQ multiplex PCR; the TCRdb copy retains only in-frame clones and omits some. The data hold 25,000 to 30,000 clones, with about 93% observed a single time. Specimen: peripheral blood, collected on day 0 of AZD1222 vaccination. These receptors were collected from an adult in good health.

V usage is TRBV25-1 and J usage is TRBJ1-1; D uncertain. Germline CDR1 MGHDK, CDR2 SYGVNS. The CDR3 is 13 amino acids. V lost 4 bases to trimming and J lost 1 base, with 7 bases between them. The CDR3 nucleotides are TGTGCCAGCAGTGCCCGGAAGAACACTGAAGCTTTCTTT. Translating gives CASSARKNTEAFF.

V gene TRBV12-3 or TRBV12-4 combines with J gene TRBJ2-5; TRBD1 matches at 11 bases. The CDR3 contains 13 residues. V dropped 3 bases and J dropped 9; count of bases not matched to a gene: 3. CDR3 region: CASSFPGQGAQYF. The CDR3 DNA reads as TGTGCCAGCAGTTTCCCGGGACAGGGGGCCCAGTACTTC.

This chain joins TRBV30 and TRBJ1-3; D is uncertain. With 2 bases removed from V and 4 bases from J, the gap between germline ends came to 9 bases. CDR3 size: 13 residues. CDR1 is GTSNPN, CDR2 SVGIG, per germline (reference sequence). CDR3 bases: TGTGCCTGGAGTCCGTTGCCGGGAAACACCATATATTTT. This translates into CAWSPLPGNTIYF.

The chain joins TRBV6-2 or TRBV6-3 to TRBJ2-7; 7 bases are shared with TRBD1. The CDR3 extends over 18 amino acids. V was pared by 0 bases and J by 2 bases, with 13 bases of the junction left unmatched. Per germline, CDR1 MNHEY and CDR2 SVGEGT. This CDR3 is CASSYSVMTGIATYEQYF. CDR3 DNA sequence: TGTGCCAGCAGTTACTCGGTAATGACAGGGATAGCGACCTACGAGCAGTACTTC.

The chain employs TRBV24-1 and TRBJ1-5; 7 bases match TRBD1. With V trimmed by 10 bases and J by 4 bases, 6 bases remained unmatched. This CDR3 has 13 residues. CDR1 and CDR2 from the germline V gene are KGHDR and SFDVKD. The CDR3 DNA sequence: TGTGCCACTTCGACAGGGACTAATCAGCCCCAGCATTTT. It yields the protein CATSTGTNQPQHF.

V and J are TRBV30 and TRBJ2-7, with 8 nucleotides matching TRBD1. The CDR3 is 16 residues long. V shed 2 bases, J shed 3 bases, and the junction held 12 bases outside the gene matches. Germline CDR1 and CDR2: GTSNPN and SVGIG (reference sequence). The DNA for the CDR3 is TGTGCCTGGAGTCCCCGCGGAACAGGGGGGTACTACGAGCAGTACTTC. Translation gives CAWSPRGTGGYYEQYF.

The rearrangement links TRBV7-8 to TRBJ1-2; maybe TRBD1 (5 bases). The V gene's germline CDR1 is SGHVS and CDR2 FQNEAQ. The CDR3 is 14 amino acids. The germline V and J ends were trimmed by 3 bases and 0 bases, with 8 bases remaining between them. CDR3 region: CASSFQTANYGYTF. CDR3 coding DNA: TGTGCCAGCAGCTTCCAGACAGCTAACTATGGCTACACCTTC.

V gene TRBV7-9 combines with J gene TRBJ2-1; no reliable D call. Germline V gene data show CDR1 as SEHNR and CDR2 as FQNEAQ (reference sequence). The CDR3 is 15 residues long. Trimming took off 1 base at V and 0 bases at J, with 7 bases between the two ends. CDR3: CASSLVSSSYNEQFF. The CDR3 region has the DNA TGTGCCAGCAGCTTAGTAAGTTCCTCCTACAATGAGCAGTTCTTC.

Written as DNA, the CDR3 is TGTGCCAGTAGTACAAACACAGGGGTGAGGTCCTACAATGAGCAGTTCTTC. Its protein product is CASSTNTGVRSYNEQFF. The V and J genes are TRBV19 and TRBJ2-1, with 7 positions matching TRBD1. Germline assignment: CDR1 LNHDA and CDR2 SQIVND (reference sequence). Trimming at V came to 4 bases and at J to 1 base, leaving 10 bases not matched to a gene. This CDR3 is built from 17 residues. Variable domain in full (rest from reference TRBV19 and TRBJ2-1): DGGITQSPKYLFRKEGQNVTLSCEQNLNHDAMYWYRQDPGQGLRLIYYSQIVNDFQKGDIAEGYSVSREKKESFPLTVTSAQKNPTAFYLCASSTNTGVRSYNEQFFGPGTRLTVL.

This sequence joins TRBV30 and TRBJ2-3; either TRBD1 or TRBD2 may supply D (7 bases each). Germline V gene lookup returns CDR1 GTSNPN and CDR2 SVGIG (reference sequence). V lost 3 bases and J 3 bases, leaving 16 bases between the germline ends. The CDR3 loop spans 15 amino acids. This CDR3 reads CAWSTSGGGTDTQYF. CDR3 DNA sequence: TGTGCCTGGAGCACTTCAGGGGGAGGGACAGATACGCAGTATTTT.

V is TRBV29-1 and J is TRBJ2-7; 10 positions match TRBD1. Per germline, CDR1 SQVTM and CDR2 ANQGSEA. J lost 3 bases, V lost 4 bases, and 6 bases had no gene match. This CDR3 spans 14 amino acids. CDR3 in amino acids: CSVVKGTGDYEQYF. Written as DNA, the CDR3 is TGCAGCGTTGTGAAGGGGACAGGGGACTACGAGCAGTACTTC.

CDR3 nucleotide sequence: TGCAGCGTCCTAACTAGCGGGATCACCGGGGAGCTGTTTTTT. The encoded protein is CSVLTSGITGELFF. The rearrangement joins TRBV29-1 to TRBJ2-2; 10 bases are a match to TRBD2. The CDR3 has 14 amino acids. The germline V gene has CDR1 SQVTM and CDR2 ANQGSEA. Trimming at V came to 6 bases and at J to 4 bases, leaving 5 bases not matched to a gene.

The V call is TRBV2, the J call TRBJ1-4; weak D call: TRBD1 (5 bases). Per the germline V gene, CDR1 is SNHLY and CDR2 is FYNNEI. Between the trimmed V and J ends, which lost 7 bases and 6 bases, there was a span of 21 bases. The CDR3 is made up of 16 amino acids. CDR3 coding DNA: TGTGCCAGCACCTTCCGGAGGGCAGGGTTGGATGAAAAACTGTTTTTT. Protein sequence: CASTFRRAGLDEKLFF.

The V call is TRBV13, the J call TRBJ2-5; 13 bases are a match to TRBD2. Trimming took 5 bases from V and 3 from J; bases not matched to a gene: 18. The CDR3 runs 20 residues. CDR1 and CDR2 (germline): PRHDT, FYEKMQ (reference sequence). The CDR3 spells CASSPATGLAGKGSEETQYF. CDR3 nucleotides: TGTGCCAGCAGCCCCGCAACGGGACTAGCGGGAAAGGGTTCAGAAGAGACCCAGTACTTC.

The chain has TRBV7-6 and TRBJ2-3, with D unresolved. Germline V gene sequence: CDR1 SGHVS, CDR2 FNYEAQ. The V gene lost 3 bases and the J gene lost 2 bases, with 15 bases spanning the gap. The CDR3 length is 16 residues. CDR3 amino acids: CASSLVARPLTDTQYF. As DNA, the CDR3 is TGTGCCAGCAGCTTGGTGGCTCGACCCCTCACAGATACGCAGTATTTT.

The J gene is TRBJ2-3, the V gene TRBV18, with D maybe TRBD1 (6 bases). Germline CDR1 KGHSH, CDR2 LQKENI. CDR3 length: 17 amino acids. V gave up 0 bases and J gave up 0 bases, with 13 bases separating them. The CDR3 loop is CASSPPTGGASTDTQYF. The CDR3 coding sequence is TGTGCCAGCTCACCACCGACAGGAGGAGCTAGCACAGATACGCAGTATTTT.

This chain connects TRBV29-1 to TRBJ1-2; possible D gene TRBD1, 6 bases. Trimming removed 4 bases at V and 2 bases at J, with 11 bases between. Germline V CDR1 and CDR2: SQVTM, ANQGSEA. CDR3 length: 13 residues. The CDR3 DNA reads TGCAGCGTTGCCCGGGACACCAACTATGGCTACACCTTC. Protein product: CSVARDTNYGYTF.

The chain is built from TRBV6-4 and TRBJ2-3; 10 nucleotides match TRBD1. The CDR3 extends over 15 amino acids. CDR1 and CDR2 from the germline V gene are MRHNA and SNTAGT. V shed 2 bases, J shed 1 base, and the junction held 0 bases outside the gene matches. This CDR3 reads CASSDGTGGTDTQYF. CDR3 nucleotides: TGTGCCAGCAGTGACGGGACAGGGGGCACAGATACGCAGTATTTT.

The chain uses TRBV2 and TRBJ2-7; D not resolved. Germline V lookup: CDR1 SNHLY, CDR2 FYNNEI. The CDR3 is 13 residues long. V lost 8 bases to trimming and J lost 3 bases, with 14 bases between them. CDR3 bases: TGTGCCAGCGGTGGGCGCTTGGTCTACGAGCAGTACTTC. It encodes CASGGRLVYEQYF.

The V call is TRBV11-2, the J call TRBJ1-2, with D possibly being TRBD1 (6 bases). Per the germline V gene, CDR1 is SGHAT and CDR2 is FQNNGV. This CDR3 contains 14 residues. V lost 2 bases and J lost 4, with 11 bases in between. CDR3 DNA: TGTGCCAGCAGCTTATCCAGGGGCGGCTATGGCTACACCTTC. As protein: CASSLSRGGYGYTF.

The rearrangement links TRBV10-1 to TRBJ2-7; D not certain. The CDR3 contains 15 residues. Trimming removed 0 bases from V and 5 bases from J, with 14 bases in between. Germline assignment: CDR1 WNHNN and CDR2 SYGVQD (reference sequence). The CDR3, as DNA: TGCGCCAGCAGTGAGTCAGGTTATTCGGCGGACGAGCAGTACTTC. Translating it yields CASSESGYSADEQYF.

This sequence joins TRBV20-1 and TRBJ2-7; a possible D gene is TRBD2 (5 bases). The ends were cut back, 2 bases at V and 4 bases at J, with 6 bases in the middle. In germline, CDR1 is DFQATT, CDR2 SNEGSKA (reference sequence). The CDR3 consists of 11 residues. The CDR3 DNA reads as TGCAGTGCTAGACTAGCTTACGAGCAGTACTTC. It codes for CSARLAYEQYF.

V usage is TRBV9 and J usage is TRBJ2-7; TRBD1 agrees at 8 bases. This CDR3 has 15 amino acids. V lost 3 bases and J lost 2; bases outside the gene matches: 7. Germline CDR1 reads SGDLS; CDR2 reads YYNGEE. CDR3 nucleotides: TGTGCCAGCAGCGGGGCCGGGGACAGGCCCTACGAGCAGTACTTC. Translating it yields CASSGAGDRPYEQYF.

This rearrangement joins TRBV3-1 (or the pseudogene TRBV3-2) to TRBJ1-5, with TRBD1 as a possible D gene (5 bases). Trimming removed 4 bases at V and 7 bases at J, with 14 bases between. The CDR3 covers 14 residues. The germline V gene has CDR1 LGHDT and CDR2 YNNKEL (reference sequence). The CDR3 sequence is CASSPSGGDQPQHF. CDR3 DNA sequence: TGTGCCAGCAGCCCCAGCGGGGGGGACCAGCCCCAGCATTTT.

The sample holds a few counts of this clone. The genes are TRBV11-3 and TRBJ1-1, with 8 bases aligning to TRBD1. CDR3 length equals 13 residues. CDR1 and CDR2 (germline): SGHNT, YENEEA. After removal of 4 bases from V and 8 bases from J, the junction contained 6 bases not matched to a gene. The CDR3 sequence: CASSSNGQGEAFF. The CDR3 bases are TGTGCCAGCAGCTCGAACGGACAGGGCGAAGCTTTCTTT.

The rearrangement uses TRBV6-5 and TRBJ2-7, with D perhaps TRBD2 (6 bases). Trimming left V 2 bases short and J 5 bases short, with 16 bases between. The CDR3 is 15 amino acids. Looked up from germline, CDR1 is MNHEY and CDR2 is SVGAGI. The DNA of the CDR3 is TGTGCCAGCAGTTACGCGGGGACCTCGAGCGACGAGCAGTACTTC. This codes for CASSYAGTSSDEQYF.